The sequence of this T cell receptor (beta chain) was determined in a study of metastatic and nonmetastatic thyroid tumors. Study-wide background: Comparative analysis of repertoires was undertaken across blood and tumor or nodule tissue obtained from malignant and benign thyroid patients. Study outcomes and limitations: In blood and tumor, TCR beta diversity was reportedly significantly higher in malignant thyroid tumors than in benign nodules.

A remark on this clone: Its target is not known.

The V gene end was trimmed by 6 bases and the J gene end by 8 bases; junction bases not matched to a gene: 23. The CDR3 loop spans 18 amino acids. CDR1 and CDR2 (germline): DFQATT, SNEGSKA (reference sequence). Treatment of any kind had been given to no patient before thyroid surgery. TCRdb reanalyzed the PCR reads with MiXCR. The sample lists about 43,000 clones; about 3.3% were seen once. This TCR was sampled from a female donor with papillary thyroid cancer or a benign thyroid nodule (not recorded which). Some clones in this sample may be carry-over from other donors' samples. The chain combines TRBV20-1 with TRBJ2-1, with TRBD2 matching 9 bases. Sequences were obtained from blood. CDR3 coding DNA: TGCAGTGCGACGATACCCCTCCACCCTAGCGGGATTATCGATGAGCAGTTCTTC. Translating gives CSATIPLHPSGIIDEQFF.